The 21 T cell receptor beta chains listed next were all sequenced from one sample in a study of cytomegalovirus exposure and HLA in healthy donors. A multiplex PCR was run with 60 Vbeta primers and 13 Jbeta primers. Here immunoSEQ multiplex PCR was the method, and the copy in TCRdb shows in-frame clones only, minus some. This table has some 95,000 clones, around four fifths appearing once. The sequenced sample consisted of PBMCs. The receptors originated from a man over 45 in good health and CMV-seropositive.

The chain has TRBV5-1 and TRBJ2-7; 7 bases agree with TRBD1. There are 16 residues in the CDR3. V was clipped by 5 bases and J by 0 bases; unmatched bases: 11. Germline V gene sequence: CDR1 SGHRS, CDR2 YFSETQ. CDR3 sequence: CASSSLPTGSSYEQYF. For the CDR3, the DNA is TGCGCCAGCAGTAGTCTACCGACAGGGAGCTCCTACGAGCAGTACTTC.

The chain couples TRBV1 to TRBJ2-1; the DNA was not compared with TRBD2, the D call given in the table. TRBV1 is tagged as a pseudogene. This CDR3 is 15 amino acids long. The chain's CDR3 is CTSSHPAGLAGGRFF. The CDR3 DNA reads TGCACCAGCAGCCATCCCGCCGGACTAGCGGGGGGTCGATTCTTC.

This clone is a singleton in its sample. The CDR3 sequence: CASSENEMDTQYF. The DNA for the CDR3 is TGTGCCAGCAGTGAAAACGAGATGGATACGCAGTATTTT. The rearrangement uses TRBV2 and TRBJ2-3; no reliable D call. Trimming left V 2 bases short and J 6 bases short, with 9 bases between. Germline V gene data show CDR1 as SNHLY and CDR2 as FYNNEI. There are 13 residues in the CDR3.

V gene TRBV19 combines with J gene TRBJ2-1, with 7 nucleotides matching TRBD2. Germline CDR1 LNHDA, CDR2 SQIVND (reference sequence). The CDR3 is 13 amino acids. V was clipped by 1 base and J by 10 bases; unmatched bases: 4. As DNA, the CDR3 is TGTGCCAGTAGTATAGGGGAGGGGCTAGAGCAGTTCTTC. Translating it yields CASSIGEGLEQFF.

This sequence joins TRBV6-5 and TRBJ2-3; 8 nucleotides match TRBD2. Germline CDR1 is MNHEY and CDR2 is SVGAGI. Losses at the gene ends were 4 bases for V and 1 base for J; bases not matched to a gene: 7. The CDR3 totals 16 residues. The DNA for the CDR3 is TGTGCCAGCAGTTCGGGGGGGGGCTTTCGCACAGATACGCAGTATTTT. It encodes CASSSGGGFRTDTQYF.

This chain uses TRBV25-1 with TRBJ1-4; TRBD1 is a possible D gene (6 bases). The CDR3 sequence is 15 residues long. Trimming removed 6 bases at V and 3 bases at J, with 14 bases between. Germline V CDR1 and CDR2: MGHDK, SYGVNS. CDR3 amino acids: CASRNLGGANEKLFF. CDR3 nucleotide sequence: TGTGCCAGCAGGAACTTAGGGGGAGCTAATGAAAAACTGTTTTTT.

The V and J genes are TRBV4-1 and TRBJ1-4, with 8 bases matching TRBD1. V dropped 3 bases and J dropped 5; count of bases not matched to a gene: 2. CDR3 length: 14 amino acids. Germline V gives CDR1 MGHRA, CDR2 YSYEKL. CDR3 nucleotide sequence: TGCGCCAGCAGCCATTACAGGGGGAATGAAAAACTGTTTTTT. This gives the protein CASSHYRGNEKLFF.

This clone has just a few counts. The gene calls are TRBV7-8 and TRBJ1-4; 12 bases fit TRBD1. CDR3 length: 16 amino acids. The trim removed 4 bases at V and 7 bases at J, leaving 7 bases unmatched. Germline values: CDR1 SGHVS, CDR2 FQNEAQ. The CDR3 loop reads CASSSTGQGASEKLFF. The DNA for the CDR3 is TGTGCCAGCAGCTCGACGGGACAGGGGGCGAGTGAAAAACTGTTTTTT.

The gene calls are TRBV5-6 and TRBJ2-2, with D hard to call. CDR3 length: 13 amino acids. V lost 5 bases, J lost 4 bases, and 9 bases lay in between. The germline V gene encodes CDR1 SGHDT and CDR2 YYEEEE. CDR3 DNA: TGTGCCAGCAGTTGGGCCTCCACCGGGGAGCTGTTTTTT. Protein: CASSWASTGELFF.

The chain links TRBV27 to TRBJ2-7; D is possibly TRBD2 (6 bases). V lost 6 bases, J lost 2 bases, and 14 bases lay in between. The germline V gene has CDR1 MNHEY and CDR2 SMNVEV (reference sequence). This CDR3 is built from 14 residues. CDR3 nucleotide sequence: TGTGCCAGCAGGACACGGGGGTCGCCCTACGAGCAGTACTTC. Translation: CASRTRGSPYEQYF.

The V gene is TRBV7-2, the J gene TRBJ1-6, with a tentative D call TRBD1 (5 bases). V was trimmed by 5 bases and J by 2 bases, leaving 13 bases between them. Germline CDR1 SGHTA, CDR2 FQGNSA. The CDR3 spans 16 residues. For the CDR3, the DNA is TGTGCCAGCAGCGCCCCGGGAGGGGCCTATAATTCACCCCTCCACTTT. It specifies CASSAPGGAYNSPLHF.

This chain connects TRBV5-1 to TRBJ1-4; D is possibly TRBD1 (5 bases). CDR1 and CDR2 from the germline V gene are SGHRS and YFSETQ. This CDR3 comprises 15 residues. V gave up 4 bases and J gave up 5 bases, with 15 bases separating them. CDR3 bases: TGCGCCAGCAGCCCCGCGTGGGGCGCAAATGAAAAACTGTTTTTT. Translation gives CASSPAWGANEKLFF.

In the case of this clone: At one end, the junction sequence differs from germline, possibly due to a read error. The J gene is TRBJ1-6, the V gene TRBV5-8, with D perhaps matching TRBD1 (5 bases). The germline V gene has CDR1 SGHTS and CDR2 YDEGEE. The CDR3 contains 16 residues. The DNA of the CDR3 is TGTGCCAGCAGCCCCCCGGGGGTCTCCTATAATTCACCCCTCAACTTT. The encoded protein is CASSPPGVSYNSPLNF. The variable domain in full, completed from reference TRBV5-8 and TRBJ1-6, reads EAGVTQSPTHLIKTRGQQATLRCSPISGHTSVYWYQQALGLGLQFLLWYDEGEERNRGNFPPRFSGRQFPNYSSELNVNALELEDSALYLCASSPPGVSYNSPLNFGNGTRLTVT.

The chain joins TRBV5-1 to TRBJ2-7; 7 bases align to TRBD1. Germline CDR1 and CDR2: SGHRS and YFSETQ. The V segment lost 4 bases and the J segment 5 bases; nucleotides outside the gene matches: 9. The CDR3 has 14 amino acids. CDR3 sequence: CASSETGLKDEQYF. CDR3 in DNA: TGCGCCAGCAGCGAGACAGGGTTAAAAGACGAGCAGTACTTC.

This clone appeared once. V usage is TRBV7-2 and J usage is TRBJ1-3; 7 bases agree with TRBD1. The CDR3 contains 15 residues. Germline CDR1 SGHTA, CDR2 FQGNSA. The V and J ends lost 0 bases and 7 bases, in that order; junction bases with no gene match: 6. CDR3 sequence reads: CASSLAVTQGNTIYF. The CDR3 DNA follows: TGTGCCAGCAGCTTAGCGGTTACACAGGGGAACACCATATATTTT.

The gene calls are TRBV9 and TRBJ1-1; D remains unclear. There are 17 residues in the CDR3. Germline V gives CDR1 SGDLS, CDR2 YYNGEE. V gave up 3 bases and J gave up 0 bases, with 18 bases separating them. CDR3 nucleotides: TGTGCCAGCAGCGAGAGGGCCCCTCAGCCCATGAACACTGAAGCTTTCTTT. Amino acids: CASSERAPQPMNTEAFF.

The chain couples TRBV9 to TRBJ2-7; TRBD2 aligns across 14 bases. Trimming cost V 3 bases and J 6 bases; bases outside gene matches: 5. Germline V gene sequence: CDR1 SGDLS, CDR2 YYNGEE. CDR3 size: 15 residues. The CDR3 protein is CASSALGLAGGEQYF. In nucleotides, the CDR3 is TGTGCCAGCAGCGCCCTAGGACTAGCGGGGGGCGAGCAGTACTTC.

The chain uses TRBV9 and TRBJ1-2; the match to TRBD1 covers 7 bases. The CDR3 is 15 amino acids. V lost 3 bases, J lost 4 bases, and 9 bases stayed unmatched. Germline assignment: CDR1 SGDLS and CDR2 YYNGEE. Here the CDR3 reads CASSARLGQVYGYTF. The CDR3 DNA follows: TGTGCCAGCAGCGCCCGACTTGGACAGGTCTATGGCTACACCTTC.

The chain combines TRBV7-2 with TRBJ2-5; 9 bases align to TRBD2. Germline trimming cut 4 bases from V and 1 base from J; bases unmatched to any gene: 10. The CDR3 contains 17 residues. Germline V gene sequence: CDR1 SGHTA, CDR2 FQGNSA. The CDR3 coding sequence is TGTGCCAGCAGCTCCCGACTAGCGGCGAAGCCCCAAGAGACCCAGTACTTC. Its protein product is CASSSRLAAKPQETQYF.

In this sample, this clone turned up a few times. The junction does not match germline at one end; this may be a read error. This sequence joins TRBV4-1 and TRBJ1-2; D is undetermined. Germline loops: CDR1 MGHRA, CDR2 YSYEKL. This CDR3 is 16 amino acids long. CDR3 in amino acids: CASSPRGVKVGYGYTF. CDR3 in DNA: TGTGCCAGCAGCCCGCGGGGAGTGAAGGTTGGGTATGGCTACACCTTC.

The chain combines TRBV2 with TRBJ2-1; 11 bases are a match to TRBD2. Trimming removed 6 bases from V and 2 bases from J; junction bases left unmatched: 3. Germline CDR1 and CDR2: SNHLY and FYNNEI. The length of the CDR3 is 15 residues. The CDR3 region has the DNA TGTGCCAGCAGAGGTAGCGGGGGGGCCTACAATGAGCAGTTCTTC. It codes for CASRGSGGAYNEQFF.